The clone carrying this T cell receptor beta chain was seen repeatedly, ten times or more. TCR alpha and beta CDR3 regions were amplified from RNA using iRepertoire nested multiplex PCR. TCRdb re-derived calls from the multiplex PCR reads in MiXCR, one entry per CDR3 protein. Among approximately 89,000 distinct CDR3 sequences listed, around a quarter were seen once. The data were taken from a study of glioma-infiltrating T cells. Germline-derived CDR1 and CDR2 are SNHLY and FYNNEI. The CDR3 consists of 16 residues. V shed 0 bases and J shed 3 bases, with 12 bases lying between them. The rearrangement joins TRBV2 to TRBJ1-5; D not resolved. Sequenced sample: glioma tissue, nonneoplastic brain tissue, or PBMCs (not recorded which). The receptor comes from a human donor with low-grade glioma or glioblastoma, undergoing nonglioma brain surgery, or in good health (not recorded which). The CDR3 protein is CASSEASGSYNQPQHF. The CDR3 nucleotides are TGTGCCAGCAGTGAAGCGTCTGGGTCCTACAATCAGCCCCAGCATTTT.